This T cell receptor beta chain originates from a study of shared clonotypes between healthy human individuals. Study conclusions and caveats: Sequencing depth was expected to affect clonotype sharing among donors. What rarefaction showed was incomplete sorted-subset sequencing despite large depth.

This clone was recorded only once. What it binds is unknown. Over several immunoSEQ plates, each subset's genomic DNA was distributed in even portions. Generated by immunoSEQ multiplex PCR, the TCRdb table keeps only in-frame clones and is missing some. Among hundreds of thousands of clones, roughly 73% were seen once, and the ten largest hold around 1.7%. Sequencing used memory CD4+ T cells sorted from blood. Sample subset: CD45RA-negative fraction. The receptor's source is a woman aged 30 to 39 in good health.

CDR3 loop: CASSGTRERNEQFF. CDR3 coding DNA: TGTGCCAGCAGCGGGACAAGGGAGAGGAATGAGCAGTTCTTC. The chain employs TRBV2 and TRBJ2-1; D might be TRBD1 (6 bases). V lost 6 bases and J 7 bases, leaving 16 bases between the germline ends. This CDR3 comprises 14 residues. Germline CDR1 reads SNHLY; CDR2 reads FYNNEI.